This TCR beta chain was obtained from a study of T-cell memory formation after mild COVID-19. Study-level results: Clones shrinking between day 15 and 85 showed a balanced CD4/CD8 split, and those that grew later tilted toward CD4+. The second-wave clones peaking on day 37 were not confirmed as SARS-CoV-2-specific. Pre-infection memory held some responding clones, suggesting pre-existing cross-reactive T cells responded. Chiefly within CM and EM were the contracting CD4+ clones; CD8+ ones were within EMRA.

As concerns this clonotype: What it recognizes is unknown.

TCRdb analysed the 5' RACE reads with MiXCR anew, one entry per CDR3 protein. The repertoire includes 50,000 to 75,000 distinct CDR3 sequences, roughly 9.9% of them detected once, and 1% to 1.4% sits in the top ten. Source material: PBMCs or a T cell subset sorted from them (not recorded which). This TCR was recovered from a man aged 18 to 29 who had mild COVID-19 (a few samples of this study predate the infection). Cell type and time point are not known.

The CDR3 region has the DNA TGTGCCAGCAGCTTAGGCGGGACAGGGAAGGGTACGCAGTATTTT. Translating gives CASSLGGTGKGTQYF. This sequence joins TRBV7-8 and TRBJ2-3; 9 positions match TRBD1. The CDR3 is 15 residues long. The germline V gene encodes CDR1 SGHVS and CDR2 FQNEAQ. Trimming removed 1 base from V and 8 bases from J; junction bases left unmatched: 7.